The TCR beta chain described here comes from a study of blood T cell repertoires in COVID-19. Turning to the study itself: The United States, Italy and Spain were the sources of the acute and convalescent COVID-19 samples.

The table came from immunoSEQ multiplex PCR; TCRdb's copy has only in-frame clones and leaves some out. Of 180,000 or so clones listed, 80% to 90% are singletons. This CDR3 comprises 13 residues. CDR1 is MDHEN and CDR2 is SYDVKM in the germline V gene. Trimming took off 7 bases at V and 4 bases at J, with 11 bases between the two ends. The sequencing input was peripheral blood. The rearrangement joins TRBV28 to TRBJ2-1; possibly TRBD2 for D (6 bases). This TCR derives from a man aged 55 to 70 with acute or convalescent COVID-19. CDR3 in amino acids: CASTWDFYNEQFF. The DNA of the CDR3 is TGTGCCAGCACCTGGGACTTTTACAATGAGCAGTTCTTC.